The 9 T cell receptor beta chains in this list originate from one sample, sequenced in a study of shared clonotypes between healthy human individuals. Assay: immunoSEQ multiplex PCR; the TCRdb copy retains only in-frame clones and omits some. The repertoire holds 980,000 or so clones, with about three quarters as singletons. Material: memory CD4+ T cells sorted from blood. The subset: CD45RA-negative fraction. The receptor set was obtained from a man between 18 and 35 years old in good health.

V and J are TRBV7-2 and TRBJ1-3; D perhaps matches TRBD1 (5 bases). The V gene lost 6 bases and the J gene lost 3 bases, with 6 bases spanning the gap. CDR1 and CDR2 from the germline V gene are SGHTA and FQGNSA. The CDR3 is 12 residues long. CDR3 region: CASSRGGNTIYF. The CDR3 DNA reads TGTGCCAGCAGTAGGGGTGGAAACACCATATATTTT.

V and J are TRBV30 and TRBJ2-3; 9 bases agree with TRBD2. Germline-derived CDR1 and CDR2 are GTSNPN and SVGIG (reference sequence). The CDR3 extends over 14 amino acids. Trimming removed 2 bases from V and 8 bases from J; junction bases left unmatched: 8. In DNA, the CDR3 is TGTGCCTGGAGTATTGCGGGGGGGCAAGGTACGCAGTATTTT. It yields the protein CAWSIAGGQGTQYF.

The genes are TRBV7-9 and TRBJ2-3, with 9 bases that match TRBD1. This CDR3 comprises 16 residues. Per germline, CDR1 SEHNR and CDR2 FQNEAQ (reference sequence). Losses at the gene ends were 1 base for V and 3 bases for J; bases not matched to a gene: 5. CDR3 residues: CASSLEQGARTDTQYF. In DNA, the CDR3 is TGTGCCAGCAGCTTAGAACAGGGGGCACGGACAGATACGCAGTATTTT.

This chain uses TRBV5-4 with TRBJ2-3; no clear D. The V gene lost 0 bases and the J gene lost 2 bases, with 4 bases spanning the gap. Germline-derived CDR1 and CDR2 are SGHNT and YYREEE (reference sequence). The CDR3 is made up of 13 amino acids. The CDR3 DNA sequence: TGTGCCAGCAGCTTGGAAACCACAGATACGCAGTATTTT. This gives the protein CASSLETTDTQYF. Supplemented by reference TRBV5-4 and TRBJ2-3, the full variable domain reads ETGVTQSPTHLIKTRGQQVTLRCSSQSGHNTVSWYQQALGQGPQFIFQYYREEENGRGNFPPRFSGLQFPNYSSELNVNALELDDSALYLCASSLETTDTQYFGPGTRLTVL.

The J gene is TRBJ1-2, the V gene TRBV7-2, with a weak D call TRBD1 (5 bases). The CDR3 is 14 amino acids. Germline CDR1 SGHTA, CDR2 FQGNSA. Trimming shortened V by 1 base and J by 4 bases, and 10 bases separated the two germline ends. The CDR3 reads CASSLDPGTYGYTF. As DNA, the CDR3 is TGTGCCAGCAGCTTAGATCCAGGGACCTATGGCTACACCTTC.

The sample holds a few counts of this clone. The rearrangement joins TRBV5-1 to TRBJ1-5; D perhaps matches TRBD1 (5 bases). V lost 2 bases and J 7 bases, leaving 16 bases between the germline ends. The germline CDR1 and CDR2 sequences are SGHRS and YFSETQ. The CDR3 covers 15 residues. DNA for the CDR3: TGCGCCAGCAGCTTCCGGGAGGCCCCAGGGCAGCCCCAGCATTTT. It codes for CASSFREAPGQPQHF.

CDR3 loop: CATSRASSGEQFF. CDR3 nucleotide sequence: TGTGCCACCAGCAGAGCTTCTAGTGGCGAGCAGTTCTTC. The chain carries TRBV15 and TRBJ2-1; the D is unclear. Germline CDR1 reads LNHNV; CDR2 reads YYDKDF (reference sequence). Trimming removed 1 base from V and 10 bases from J, with 11 bases in between. The CDR3 is made up of 13 amino acids.

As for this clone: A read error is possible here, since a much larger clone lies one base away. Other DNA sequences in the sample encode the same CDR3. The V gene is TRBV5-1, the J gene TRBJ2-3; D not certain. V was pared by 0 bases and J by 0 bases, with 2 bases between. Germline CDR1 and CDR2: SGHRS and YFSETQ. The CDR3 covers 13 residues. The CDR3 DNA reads TGCGCCAGCAGCTTGGTTAGCACAGATACGCAGTATTTT. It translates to CASSLVSTDTQYF.

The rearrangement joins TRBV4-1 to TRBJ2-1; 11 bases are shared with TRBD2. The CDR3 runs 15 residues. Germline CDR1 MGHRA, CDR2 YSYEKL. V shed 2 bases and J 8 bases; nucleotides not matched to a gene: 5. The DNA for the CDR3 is TGCGCCAGCAGCCAACTAGCGGGGGGCGCGCATGAGCAGTTCTTC. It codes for CASSQLAGGAHEQFF.